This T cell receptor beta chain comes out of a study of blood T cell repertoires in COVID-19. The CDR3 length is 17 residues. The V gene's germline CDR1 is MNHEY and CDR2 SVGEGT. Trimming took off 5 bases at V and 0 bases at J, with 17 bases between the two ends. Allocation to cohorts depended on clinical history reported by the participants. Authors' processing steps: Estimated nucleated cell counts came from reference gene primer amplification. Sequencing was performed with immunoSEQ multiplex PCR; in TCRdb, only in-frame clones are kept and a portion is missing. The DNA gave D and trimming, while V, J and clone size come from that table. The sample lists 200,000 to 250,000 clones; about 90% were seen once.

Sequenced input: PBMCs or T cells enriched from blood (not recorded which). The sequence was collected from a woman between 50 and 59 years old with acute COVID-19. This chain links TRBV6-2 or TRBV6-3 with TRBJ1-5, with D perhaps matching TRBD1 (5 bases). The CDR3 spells CASSHFRQLYSNQPQHF. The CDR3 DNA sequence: TGTGCCAGCAGTCACTTCAGACAGTTATATAGCAATCAGCCCCAGCATTTT.